This entry features one T cell receptor (beta chain) sequence. Its antigen is unidentified. The data derive from a study of read filtering for tumor transcriptome and immune sequencing. Study background: The cohort had about 16 men and over eleven women aged about 45 to 80, mean roughly 66 years. R-ISS stage counts were roughly 8 for I, roughly 16 for II, 6 or 7 for III. After DNase treatment, RNA was made into whole-transcriptome libraries.

The ends were cut back, 4 bases at V and 5 bases at J, with 14 bases in the middle. There are 14 residues in the CDR3. This library used around 400 ng RNA and molecular barcoded adaptors spanning alpha/delta and beta/gamma chains. TCRdb called the reads again in MiXCR, with one record for every CDR3 protein. The sample holds some 80,000 distinct CDR3 sequences; 9% to 15% are singletons and the top ten take more than 13%. Findings of the study overall: This fraction held mixed bone marrow immune cells after CD138-negative sorting.

Sequenced material: a population of CD138-negative cells sorted from bone marrow. The J gene is TRBJ2-5, the V gene TRBV12-3 or TRBV12-4, with D perhaps TRBD1 (6 bases). This TCR was sampled from a donor over 35 with multiple myeloma. The CDR3 region has the DNA TGTGCCAGCAGTTCTTACAGGGATGGTGAGACCCAGTACTTC. Residues: CASSSYRDGETQYF.